Presented here are 6 T cell receptor beta chains from one specimen sequenced in a study of shared clonotypes between healthy human individuals. Sequencing was performed with immunoSEQ multiplex PCR; in TCRdb, only in-frame clones are kept and a portion is missing. Of 2 million to 2.5 million clones detected, less than 95% appear once; the ten largest clones hold 0.37%. The specimen was naive CD4+ T cells from PBMCs. Subset indicated: CD45RA+ positively selected. The receptor set was obtained from a man younger than 35 in good health. Some clones in this sample may be carry-over from other donors' samples.

The genes are TRBV28 and TRBJ2-7, with D hard to call. Trimming removed 6 bases from V and 0 bases from J, with 12 bases in between. Germline CDR1 and CDR2: MDHEN and SYDVKM. The CDR3 has 14 residues. CDR3: CASSWRGPSYEQYF. In DNA, the CDR3 is TGTGCCAGCAGCTGGCGAGGCCCCTCCTACGAGCAGTACTTC.

V usage is TRBV29-1 and J usage is TRBJ2-2; a weak D match, TRBD1 (5 bases). The CDR3 runs 14 residues. CDR1 is SQVTM and CDR2 is ANQGSEA in the germline V gene. V was clipped by 5 bases and J by 0 bases, with 10 bases between them. CDR3 sequence (DNA): TGCAGCGTTCGTGGCAGGGCGAACACCGGGGAGCTGTTTTTT. It specifies CSVRGRANTGELFF.

V and J are TRBV28 and TRBJ2-5; 8 bases line up with TRBD2. Unmatched junction bases numbered 8, after V lost 0 bases and J lost 2 bases. The germline CDR1 and CDR2 sequences are MDHEN and SYDVKM. The CDR3 extends over 17 amino acids. CDR3 sequence: CASSLWTSVTQQETQYF. The CDR3 region has the DNA TGTGCCAGCAGTTTATGGACTAGCGTCACACAACAAGAGACCCAGTACTTC. Full variable domain (remainder filled in from reference TRBV28 and TRBJ2-5): DVKVTQSSRYLVKRTGEKVFLECVQDMDHENMFWYRQDPGLGLRLIYFSYDVKMKEKGDIPEGYSVSREKKERFSLILESASTNQTSMYLCASSLWTSVTQQETQYFGPGTRLLVL.

The chain couples TRBV7-8 to TRBJ2-3; the match to TRBD1 covers 7 bases. Trimming at V came to 7 bases and at J to 6 bases, leaving 10 bases not matched to a gene. Per the germline V gene, CDR1 is SGHVS and CDR2 is FQNEAQ. This CDR3 comprises 14 residues. The CDR3 bases are TGTGCCAGCACCCCGGGACAGCACAAGGATACGCAGTATTTT. Translating gives CASTPGQHKDTQYF. The entire variable domain, with the rest obtained from reference TRBV7-8 and TRBJ2-3, is as follows: GAGVSQSPRYKVAKRGQDVALRCDPISGHVSLFWYQQALGQGPEFLTYFQNEAQLDKSGLPSDRFFAERPEGSVSTLKIQRTQQEDSAVYLCASTPGQHKDTQYFGPGTRLTVL.

CDR3 region: CASSLGDTPWGYTF. In nucleotides, the CDR3 is TGTGCCAGCAGCTTAGGGGACACTCCGTGGGGCTACACCTTC. The chain is built from TRBV5-6 and TRBJ1-2; D possibly corresponds to TRBD1 (6 bases). Germline V gives CDR1 SGHDT, CDR2 YYEEEE. V was cut by 2 bases and J by 8 bases, with 16 bases left in between. This CDR3 has 14 residues.

This clone was seen a single time. The chain recombines TRBV9 with TRBJ2-3; 7 bases are a match to TRBD2. The CDR3 is 16 residues long. Germline CDR1 SGDLS, CDR2 YYNGEE. The V and J ends lost 4 bases and 3 bases, in that order; junction bases with no gene match: 11. The CDR3 sequence is CASSPDAGARTDTQYF. The CDR3 DNA sequence: TGTGCCAGCAGCCCTGACGCGGGAGCTAGAACAGATACGCAGTATTTT.